This T cell receptor (beta chain) appears in the sequencing data of a study of OX40 agonist ivuxolimab in advanced cancers. The CDR3 is made up of 15 amino acids. The junction had 6 bases not matched to a gene; V was cut back by 4 bases and J by 0 bases. Germline V gene lookup returns CDR1 SGHNT and CDR2 YYREEE (reference sequence). The repertoire was sequenced with immunoSEQ multiplex PCR; TCRdb's copy has only in-frame clones and lacks some. This table holds tens of thousands of clones, 85% to 90% found once. This receptor was obtained from an adult with an advanced solid tumor such as melanoma, head and neck, liver or kidney cancer. The source was CD4+ or CD8+ T cells sorted from blood, collected in a trial of the OX40 agonist ivuxolimab. V is TRBV5-4 and J is TRBJ2-7; 8 positions agree with TRBD1. CDR3 in DNA: TGTGCCAGCAGCGGGGGACAGGTTGGCTCCTACGAGCAGTACTTC. This translates into CASSGGQVGSYEQYF.